This T cell receptor (beta chain) was identified during a study of blood T cells in healthy people across ages. Turning to this clonotype: Its antigen is still unknown.

It was with a sample-barcoded 5' primer and a J-beta primer mix that a second PCR of roughly 7 to 11 cycles was run. Each CDR3 protein is one row after TCRdb ran MiXCR on the 5' RACE reads. Of more than 900,000 distinct CDR3 sequences detected, around 25% appear once; the ten largest clones hold about 0.69%. General observations from the study: Long-lived and aged donors differed, with more naive CD4+ cells and higher diversity in the long-lived.

The CDR3 length is 12 residues. Germline CDR1 SEHNR, CDR2 FQNEAQ (reference sequence). The V segment lost 5 bases and the J segment 9 bases; nucleotides outside the gene matches: 3. These data were also filed under a second study, of T cells of mothers and their children. That source notes: Second-round PCR products received sample barcodes and 2-4 random nucleotides from the M1S primer.

Input material: blood. The TCR sequence derives from a girl aged 2-10 years in good health. V gene TRBV7-9 combines with J gene TRBJ2-1, with 8 bases fitting TRBD2. CDR3 in amino acids: CASSPTSGEQFF. The CDR3 DNA reads TGTGCCAGCAGCCCAACTAGCGGTGAGCAGTTCTTC.